This record concerns one T cell receptor (beta chain) sequence. Its specificity is not known. Naive-designated CD8 cells lacked CD45RO, were positively enriched for CCR7, and omitted terminally differentiated effector memory CD45RA+ cells. This specimen belongs to a study of shared clonotypes between healthy human individuals. Study results and caveats: Naive CD4 clonotypes were shared across a handful of donors at approximately 5.3%. Estimated clonotype richness was generally higher in naive than memory subsets.

The CDR3 extends over 18 amino acids. From germline, CDR1 is SNHLY and CDR2 FYNNEI. V lost 6 bases and J lost 0, with 21 bases in between. The sorted-subset replicate PCRs were given roughly 200 ng DNA, which is some 29,000 T cell genomes. The table came from immunoSEQ multiplex PCR; TCRdb's copy has only in-frame clones and leaves some out. The table has around 2,100,000 clones, roughly 95% seen once. This TCR was sampled from a man between 18 and 29 years old in good health. The rearrangement links TRBV2 to TRBJ1-3; tentatively, D is TRBD1 (6 bases). The specimen sequenced was naive CD8+ T cells sorted from blood. In DNA, the CDR3 is TGTGCCAGCAGCGGATTACCGACAGGCCCACACTCTGGAAACACCATATATTTT. As protein: CASSGLPTGPHSGNTIYF. Variable domain in full (rest from reference TRBV2 and TRBJ1-3): EPEVTQTPSHQVTQMGQEVILRCVPISNHLYFYWYRQILGQKVEFLVSFYNNEISEKSEIFDDQFSVERPDGSNFTLKIRSTKLEDSAMYFCASSGLPTGPHSGNTIYFGEGSWLTVV.